The sequence of this TCR beta chain was determined in a study of T-cell memory formation after mild COVID-19 (TCRdb year 2021). Context from the whole study: TCR sequence clusters from the two donors were largely donor specific. In a couple of donors, T-cell clones that expanded and contracted after mild COVID-19 were followed by sequencing TCRalpha and TCRbeta repertoires longitudinally. Two young, previously healthy adult volunteers, one female and one male, were included in the cohort. Summary of the overall study and its limitations: The second-wave clones that peaked on day 37 were not confirmed to be SARS-CoV-2 specific. Contracting CD4+ clones were found mainly in CM and EM memory subsets, while CD8+ clones were enriched in EMRA. Clones contracting from day 15 to 85 had balanced CD4/CD8 phenotypes, while a second wave expanding from day 15 to 37 was biased towards CD4+. Some responding clones were detected in pre-infection memory, which suggested that pre-existing cross-reactive memory T cells had joined the SARS-CoV-2 response. Only two mild cases were covered by the study, and larger cohorts that include severe cases with pre-infection samples were considered necessary.

This clonotype is a singleton in its sample. Its specific antigen is unknown. There are no base qualities to consult, and no much larger clone falls within one base. A read on its own is weak evidence. Ficoll-Paque density gradient centrifugation was the method used to isolate PBMCs. Sequenced using an Illumina NovaSeq 6000. TCRalpha and TCRbeta cDNA libraries were constructed by 5'RACE with constant-segment primers, with sample barcodes and unique molecular identifiers being introduced. Trizol reagent was used to extract RNA from every sample. Amplification of the libraries took two PCR steps, and the second step added a second sample barcode plus Illumina TruSeq adapters. The libraries were sequenced on an Illumina NovaSeq using 2 x 150 bp paired-end reads. On the study's bioinformatics: With migec v1.2.7, reads were demultiplexed and then collapsed into UMI-guided consensus sequences. Using mixcr v2.1.11, UMI consensuses were aligned to TRA and TRB V and J templates and then assembled into clonotypes. Clonotypes were classified as expanded or contracted when called significant by both edgeR and NoisET, with noise models trained on biological replicates. edgeR calls used a false discovery rate-adjusted p below 0.01 and a log2 fold-change threshold of 1. As an exploratory analysis of dynamics, PCA with hierarchical clustering was applied to max-normalized trajectories of the 1000 most abundant clonotypes. The CD4 or CD8 phenotype of responding clones was assigned using the separately sequenced CD4+ and CD8+ repertoires. The public sequencing data were trimmed at Q25 with fastp and processed into clonotypes with MiXCR by TCRdb, which kept only in-frame beta chains. Every CDR3 protein is listed once, alongside the most common genes and DNA of its rows. None of the V and J calls come from the authors' own analysis; TCRdb made them. Recorded for this sample are about 340,000 distinct CDR3 sequences; 21% of them occurred a single time. The ten largest make up about an eighth of the sample.

V and J are trimmed by 4 bases and 4 bases, and the gene matches miss 5 bases of the junction. Taken from the germline V gene, the CDR1 and CDR2 loops are LGHNA and YNFKEQ. Its CDR3 holds 16 amino acids, cysteine through phenylalanine. Kept here is only the CDR3 DNA, which spans 48 bases and is read in frame from base 1. The clonotype originates from an adult woman who had mild COVID-19 (a few samples of this study predate the infection). The sample titles of this study are shuffled in the database, so cell type and time point are left out; the donor was told from shared clones. The sequenced sample consisted of PBMCs or a T cell subset sorted from them (not recorded which). The chain is encoded by TRBV4-2 joined to TRBJ2-1, with TRBD2 matching 12 junction bases. In nucleotides, the sequence is TGTGCCAGCAGCCCCAACCTAGCGGGAGGGTACAATGAGCAGTTCTTC. Its protein reads: CASSPNLAGGYNEQFF.